Presented here are 17 T cell receptor beta chains from one specimen sequenced in a study of glioma-infiltrating T cells after dendritic cell vaccination. Using immunoSEQ multiplex PCR, the repertoire was profiled, and TCRdb retains in-frame clones only, with some absent. The table shows 100,000 to 120,000 clones, with 90% occurring only once. Time point defined: after dendritic cell vaccination, including at tumor progression/relapse. The sample consisted of blood, taken after dendritic cell vaccination. The receptors shown here come from a human donor with glioblastoma.

This chain connects TRBV10-3 to TRBJ2-1, with TRBD2 matching over 11 bases. The germline CDR1 and CDR2 sequences are ENHRY and SYGVKD. V gave up 8 bases and J gave up 4 bases; unmatched junction bases: 4. This CDR3 has 14 amino acids. DNA of the CDR3: TGTGCCATCGGGGCTAGCGGGGGGTACAATGAGCAGTTCTTC. It translates to CAIGASGGYNEQFF.

The chain is built from TRBV4-1 and TRBJ1-3; no reliable D call. The CDR3 spans 15 residues. Trimming took off 4 bases at V and 1 base at J, with 11 bases between the two ends. Germline CDR1 reads MGHRA; CDR2 reads YSYEKL. This chain's CDR3 is CASSRTGVSGNTIYF. Written as DNA, the CDR3 is TGCGCCAGCAGCCGAACCGGGGTTTCTGGAAACACCATATATTTT.

V is TRBV2 and J is TRBJ2-5; weak D call: TRBD1 (5 bases). The germline gives CDR1 SNHLY, CDR2 FYNNEI. Trimming took 9 bases from V and 5 from J, leaving 25 bases between them. The CDR3 is 16 residues long. The CDR3 protein is CASAPRQKGLEETQYF. The CDR3 DNA reads as TGTGCCAGTGCCCCCCGACAGAAGGGGTTGGAGGAGACCCAGTACTTC.

This clone was seen a handful of times. V usage is TRBV5-8 and J usage is TRBJ1-2; no reliable D call. The CDR3 is 15 amino acids. The V end was cut by 4 bases, the J end by 8 bases, with 21 bases between. Per germline, CDR1 SGHTS and CDR2 YDEGEE. The DNA of the CDR3 is TGTGCCAGCAGCCCGGGGTCGATTTTGAGTTCGGGCTACACCTTC. This codes for CASSPGSILSSGYTF.

V and J are TRBV9 and TRBJ2-7, with 8 bases matching TRBD1. V trimming: 4 bases; J trimming: 2 bases; junction bases outside the gene matches: 5. This CDR3 spans 14 amino acids. Germline CDR1 and CDR2: SGDLS and YYNGEE. In DNA form, the CDR3 reads TGTGCCAGCAGCCCTCCGGGACAGGCCTACGAGCAGTACTTC. Translation: CASSPPGQAYEQYF. Supplemented by reference TRBV9 and TRBJ2-7, the full variable domain reads DSGVTQTPKHLITATGQRVTLRCSPRSGDLSVYWYQQSLDQGLQFLIQYYNGEERAKGNILERFSAQQFPDLHSELNLSSLELGDSALYFCASSPPGQAYEQYFGPGTRLTVT.

The chain joins TRBV6-1 to TRBJ1-5; the D gene is possibly TRBD1 (5 bases). CDR1 is MNHNS and CDR2 is SASEGT in the germline V gene. The CDR3 sequence is 17 residues long. The V and J ends lost 4 bases and 1 base respectively, with 17 bases between them. CDR3 bases: TGTGCCAGCAGTGTGGGTGTGGTCGGGGGGAGCAATCAGCCCCAGCATTTT. It codes for CASSVGVVGGSNQPQHF.

CDR3 sequence: CAISESNISNQPQHF. The CDR3 nucleotides read TGTGCCATCAGTGAGTCAAACATTAGCAATCAGCCCCAGCATTTT. This chain uses TRBV10-3 with TRBJ1-5; no clear D. Germline CDR1 is ENHRY and CDR2 is SYGVKD. The V end was cut by 0 bases, the J end by 0 bases, with 6 bases between. This CDR3 has 15 amino acids.

The chain joins TRBV11-3 to TRBJ2-7; the match to TRBD2 covers 8 bases. CDR3 size: 15 residues. Trimming at V came to 1 base and at J to 2 bases, leaving 4 bases not matched to a gene. Germline V gives CDR1 SGHNT, CDR2 YENEEA. The CDR3 loop is CASSLASGLAYEQYF. The CDR3 coding sequence is TGTGCCAGCAGCTTAGCATCGGGACTAGCCTACGAGCAGTACTTC.

The chain employs TRBV30 and TRBJ2-1, with D unclear. Germline assignment: CDR1 GTSNPN and CDR2 SVGIG (reference sequence). CDR3 size: 11 residues. Trimming pared 2 bases from V and 12 bases from J, leaving 11 bases between. CDR3 in DNA: TGTGCCTGGAGTCCTGAAGCTCGGCAGTTCTTC. It codes for CAWSPEARQFF.

CDR3 loop: CASSGGEGDEAFF. For the CDR3, the DNA is TGCGCCAGCAGTGGGGGGGAGGGGGATGAAGCTTTCTTT. This rearrangement joins TRBV10-1 to TRBJ1-1, with D tentatively TRBD1 (6 bases). This CDR3 is built from 13 residues. Looked up from germline, CDR1 is WNHNN and CDR2 is SYGVQD (reference sequence). V was clipped by 4 bases and J by 7 bases, with 13 bases between them.

This clone was recorded once. This chain joins TRBV25-1 and TRBJ1-2; 7 nucleotides agree with TRBD1. The CDR3 contains 13 residues. The J segment lost 3 bases and the V segment lost 5 bases, leaving 3 bases of the junction unmatched. Germline CDR1 and CDR2: MGHDK and SYGVNS. CDR3 coding DNA: TGTGCCAGCAGTAAGGGACAGCACTATGGCTACACCTTC. It is translated as CASSKGQHYGYTF.

The genes are TRBV11-2 and TRBJ1-2; D may be TRBD1 (6 bases). The ends were cut back, 2 bases at V and 4 bases at J, with 11 bases in the middle. The CDR3 loop spans 14 amino acids. CDR1 is SGHAT and CDR2 is FQNNGV in the germline V gene. The DNA for the CDR3 is TGTGCCAGCAGCTTACAGGGAGGGGGCTATGGCTACACCTTC. Translation: CASSLQGGGYGYTF. The full variable domain, completed using reference TRBV11-2 and TRBJ1-2, is EAGVAQSPRYKIIEKRQSVAFWCNPISGHATLYWYQQILGQGPKLLIQFQNNGVVDDSQLPKDRFSAERLKGVDSTLKIQPAKLEDSAVYLCASSLQGGGYGYTFGSGTRLTVV.

The chain combines TRBV5-4 with TRBJ2-1; D uncertain. V lost 0 bases and J lost 5, with 6 bases in between. This CDR3 comprises 13 residues. The germline gives CDR1 SGHNT, CDR2 YYREEE (reference sequence). In DNA form, the CDR3 reads TGTGCCAGCAGCTTGGTTAGCAACAATGAGCAGTTCTTC. Translation: CASSLVSNNEQFF.

The rearrangement joins TRBV5-4 to TRBJ2-3; 10 bases map to TRBD2. The CDR3 has 15 residues. J was trimmed by 1 base and V by 4 bases; bases with no gene match: 3. Germline assignment: CDR1 SGHNT and CDR2 YYREEE (reference sequence). CDR3 amino acids: CASSLLAGGTDTQYF. The CDR3 region has the DNA TGTGCCAGCAGCCTCCTAGCGGGGGGCACAGATACGCAGTATTTT.

The rearrangement uses TRBV19 and TRBJ1-2, with D possibly matching TRBD1 (5 bases). CDR3 length: 14 amino acids. Trimming stripped 6 bases from V and 3 bases from J, with 14 bases between. CDR1 and CDR2 (germline): LNHDA, SQIVND (reference sequence). The CDR3 sequence is CASRGDRNYYGYTF. In DNA form, the CDR3 reads TGTGCCAGTAGAGGAGACAGAAATTACTATGGCTACACCTTC.

The rearrangement links TRBV30 to TRBJ2-1; 10 nucleotides match TRBD1. This CDR3 region has 15 residues. Trimming removed 2 bases from V and 7 bases from J; junction bases left unmatched: 8. The germline CDR1 and CDR2 sequences are GTSNPN and SVGIG (reference sequence). CDR3 in amino acids: CAWSPGQGGRNEQFF. In DNA, the CDR3 is TGTGCCTGGAGTCCCGGACAGGGGGGTCGGAATGAGCAGTTCTTC.

The rearrangement uses TRBV4-1 and TRBJ1-1; TRBD1 matches at 7 bases. Germline V gives CDR1 MGHRA, CDR2 YSYEKL. V trimming: 0 bases; J trimming: 0 bases; junction bases outside the gene matches: 13. The CDR3 is 19 amino acids. The CDR3, as DNA: TGCGCCAGCAGCCAAGATCCGGTCCGGACAGGTGCCATGAACACTGAAGCTTTCTTT. Translation: CASSQDPVRTGAMNTEAFF.